This T cell receptor (beta chain) stems from a study of blood T cell repertoires in COVID-19. Study overall: Acute and convalescent COVID-19 specimens originated in the United States, Italy and Spain. In each case, the material was cDNA or gDNA derived from T cells, B-cell-depleted T cells, or PBMCs.

Here immunoSEQ multiplex PCR was the method, and the copy in TCRdb shows in-frame clones only, minus some. The sample lists about 200,000 clones; approximately 87% were seen once. Germline V CDR1 and CDR2: SNHLY, FYNNEI. The V gene end was trimmed by 3 bases and the J gene end by 11 bases; junction bases not matched to a gene: 6. The CDR3 covers 13 residues. The chain links TRBV2 to TRBJ2-7; TRBD2 matches at 11 bases. Sequencing was done on a sample of peripheral blood. This clonotype originated in a woman in her 50s with acute or convalescent COVID-19. In DNA, the CDR3 is TGTGCCAGCAGTGAGGAGACTAGCGGGAAGGAGTACTTC. Translation gives CASSEETSGKEYF. Full variable domain (remainder filled in from reference TRBV2 and TRBJ2-7): EPEVTQTPSHQVTQMGQEVILRCVPISNHLYFYWYRQILGQKVEFLVSFYNNEISEKSEIFDDQFSVERPDGSNFTLKIRSTKLEDSAMYFCASSEETSGKEYFGPGTRLTVT.